This T cell receptor (beta chain) was documented in a study of blood T cell repertoires in COVID-19. Study context: PBMCs, B-cell-depleted T cells, or T cells were the source of the cDNA or gDNA that made up the material.

In the original processing: By means of reference gene primer amplification, nucleated cell counts were estimated. TCRdb keeps only in-frame clones here, not all; method: immunoSEQ multiplex PCR. The V and J calls and clone size are taken from that table; D and trimming were inferred from the DNA. The sample has some 340,000 clones; 65% to 85% are singletons. The CDR3 sequence is 10 residues long. V lost 7 bases, J lost 4 bases, and 7 bases lay in between. CDR1 and CDR2 (germline): GTSNPN, SVGIG (reference sequence). Sequenced input: peripheral blood. The rearrangement uses TRBV30 and TRBJ1-1; D call uncertain. This sequence was found in a man between 25 and 39 years old with active or convalescent COVID-19. CDR3 coding DNA: TGTGCCTCCTCGCGCACTGAAGCTTTCTTT. It codes for CASSRTEAFF.